This note documents a single T cell receptor beta chain sequence. Its antigen is still unknown. This sample was taken from a study of T cells in localized non-small cell lung cancer. Points from the study as a whole: In uninvolved adjacent lung, T cell clonality reached its highest value, exceeding tumor. Elevated circulating T cell density in blood was associated with longer overall survival. It remains possible that heterogeneity exists, since only one tumor region was sequenced.

Using immunoSEQ multiplex PCR, the repertoire was profiled, and TCRdb retains in-frame clones only, with some absent. The table includes tens of thousands of clones, around nine tenths detected once. V was clipped by 10 bases and J by 0 bases, with 17 bases between them. CDR1 and CDR2 (germline): MNHNS, SASEGT. This CDR3 comprises 15 residues. The rearrangement links TRBV6-1 to TRBJ2-3, with a possible D match to TRBD1 (5 bases). This TCR derives from a woman between 35 and 70 years old with stage I lung adenocarcinoma. This specimen consisted of peripheral blood, obtained before any cancer treatment. CDR3 nucleotide sequence: TGTGCCACCTTAAAAAGACAGTCTAGCACAGATACGCAGTATTTT. Translation: CATLKRQSSTDTQYF.